Listed here are 14 T cell receptor beta chains from one sample, sequenced in a study of metastatic and nonmetastatic thyroid tumors. No patient had received any treatment before thyroid surgery. Using MiXCR, TCRdb reanalyzed the PCR reads. The repertoire holds some 20,000 clones, 32% seen once, with 20% to 25% in the top ten. The source material was adjacent normal tissue. These receptor sequences come from a female donor with papillary thyroid cancer or a benign thyroid nodule (not recorded which). Some clones in this sample may be carry-over from other donors' samples.

This clone came up a few times. V is TRBV5-1 and J is TRBJ2-7; tentatively, D is TRBD1 (6 bases). Trimming shortened V by 4 bases and J by 5 bases, and 16 bases separated the two germline ends. The CDR3 has 14 residues. Germline assignment: CDR1 SGHRS and CDR2 YFSETQ. CDR3 bases: TGCGCCAGCAGCGGGGACATCGCGATCGACGAGCAGTACTTC. This translates into CASSGDIAIDEQYF.

This clone is labeled as medium-sized. The chain employs TRBV11-2 and TRBJ1-6; unclear D gene. Germline lookup yields CDR1 SGHAT and CDR2 FQNNGV. There are 13 residues in the CDR3. V shed 6 bases and J shed 7 bases, with 10 bases lying between them. In nucleotides, the CDR3 is TGTGCCAGCAGTCGGGTACAGAATTCACCCCTCCACTTT. It specifies CASSRVQNSPLHF.

The DNA of the CDR3 is TGCGCCAGCAGCTGGGGGACAGGGACCGGCTATGGCTACACCTTC. It yields the protein CASSWGTGTGYGYTF. The chain links TRBV5-1 to TRBJ1-2; TRBD1 matches at 9 bases. The CDR3 runs to 15 residues. The germline gives CDR1 SGHRS, CDR2 YFSETQ. Trimming at V came to 3 bases and at J to 4 bases, leaving 7 bases not matched to a gene.

This clone has at least ten counts. This chain connects TRBV7-9 to TRBJ1-1; tentatively, D is TRBD1 (6 bases). The CDR3 runs 14 residues. Germline V lookup: CDR1 SEHNR, CDR2 FQNEAQ (reference sequence). The ends were cut back, 3 bases at V and 3 bases at J, with 11 bases in the middle. This chain's CDR3 is CASSFAGGHTEAFF. For the CDR3, the DNA is TGTGCCAGCAGCTTTGCGGGGGGCCACACTGAAGCTTTCTTT.

This chain connects TRBV20-1 to TRBJ2-2; 8 bases line up with TRBD2. Per germline, CDR1 DFQATT and CDR2 SNEGSKA (reference sequence). The CDR3 is made up of 13 amino acids. J lost 4 bases, V lost 5 bases, and 3 bases had no gene match. CDR3 residues: CSAPGTSTGELFF. CDR3 coding DNA: TGCAGTGCTCCCGGGACTAGCACCGGGGAGCTGTTTTTT.

This clone is judged medium-sized. The gene calls are TRBV11-2 and TRBJ1-1; no reliable D call. This CDR3 is built from 14 residues. V lost 4 bases to trimming and J lost 4 bases, with 13 bases between them. CDR1 is SGHAT, CDR2 FQNNGV, per germline. The CDR3 spells CASSWSGGPTEAFF. The CDR3 DNA sequence: TGTGCCAGCAGCTGGAGTGGCGGGCCCACTGAAGCTTTCTTT.

The V gene is TRBV28, the J gene TRBJ2-7; D gene ambiguous. The CDR3 consists of 15 residues. The V end was cut by 6 bases, the J end by 10 bases, with 25 bases between. Germline CDR1 and CDR2: MDHEN and SYDVKM. The CDR3 protein is CASSLYPVMPLDQYF. As DNA, the CDR3 is TGTGCCAGCAGCCTCTACCCGGTGATGCCCCTCGATCAGTACTTC. Together with reference TRBV28 and TRBJ2-7, the CDR3 gives the full variable domain: DVKVTQSSRYLVKRTGEKVFLECVQDMDHENMFWYRQDPGLGLRLIYFSYDVKMKEKGDIPEGYSVSREKKERFSLILESASTNQTSMYLCASSLYPVMPLDQYFGPGTRLTVT.

In this sample, this clone turned up a few times. The chain couples TRBV28 to TRBJ1-1; TRBD1 agrees at 10 bases. Trimming took 3 bases from V and 10 from J; bases not matched to a gene: 11. The CDR3 sequence is 15 residues long. CDR1 is MDHEN, CDR2 SYDVKM, per germline. CDR3 DNA sequence: TGTGCCAGCAGTTTCCCCACGACAGGGGGCTTGGTAGCTTTCTTT. Translation gives CASSFPTTGGLVAFF.

This clone was observed many times. V is TRBV10-2 and J is TRBJ2-1; D is undetermined. The CDR3 runs to 15 residues. Trimming removed 0 bases from V and 8 bases from J, with 14 bases in between. Germline lookup yields CDR1 WSHSY and CDR2 SAAADI. The CDR3 DNA follows: TGCGCCAGCAGTGAGTCGACTGCAACCGGGCATGAGCAGTTCTTC. Translated: CASSESTATGHEQFF.

This clone is judged medium-sized. The chain joins TRBV20-1 to TRBJ1-2, with 11 positions matching TRBD1. Germline V gene lookup returns CDR1 DFQATT and CDR2 SNEGSKA (reference sequence). With V trimmed by 0 bases and J by 0 bases, 9 bases remained unmatched. The CDR3 length is 18 residues. The CDR3 sequence: CSARDPRDRGFSNYGYTF. In nucleotides, the CDR3 is TGCAGTGCTAGAGACCCCCGGGACAGGGGGTTTTCTAACTATGGCTACACCTTC.

CDR3 DNA: TGTGCCAGCAGTCGGACCGGGACAGACTACGAGCAGTACTTC. Amino acid sequence: CASSRTGTDYEQYF. The V and J genes are TRBV12-3 or TRBV12-4 and TRBJ2-7; 7 bases match TRBD1. Unmatched junction bases numbered 7, after V lost 5 bases and J lost 3 bases. This CDR3 contains 14 residues.

This clone was recorded at least ten times. The V gene is TRBV7-9, the J gene TRBJ2-1, with 11 nucleotides matching TRBD2. The J segment lost 3 bases and the V segment lost 7 bases, leaving 2 bases of the junction unmatched. CDR3 length: 14 residues. Germline V CDR1 and CDR2: SEHNR, FQNEAQ (reference sequence). CDR3 coding DNA: TGTGCCAGCAAAACTAGCGGGGGCTACAATGAGCAGTTCTTC. It codes for CASKTSGGYNEQFF.

The chain recombines TRBV11-2 with TRBJ1-1, with 8 bases aligning to TRBD1. The CDR3 has 15 amino acids. V shed 1 base and J 5 bases; nucleotides not matched to a gene: 6. Germline CDR1 reads SGHAT; CDR2 reads FQNNGV. The chain's CDR3 is CASSLGRTGMTEAFF. The CDR3 nucleotides are TGTGCCAGCAGCTTAGGCCGGACAGGGATGACTGAAGCTTTCTTT.

This clone was observed many times. The chain joins TRBV20-1 to TRBJ1-1; D not resolved. The CDR3 is 14 residues long. The ends were cut back, 5 bases at V and 1 base at J, with 14 bases in the middle. The germline V gene has CDR1 DFQATT and CDR2 SNEGSKA (reference sequence). The chain's CDR3 is CSAQEHMENTEAFF. In nucleotides, the CDR3 is TGCAGTGCTCAGGAACACATGGAGAACACTGAAGCTTTCTTT.